This entry describes one T cell receptor beta chain. The CDR3 totals 13 residues. Germline V CDR1 and CDR2: KGHSH, LQKENI. Trimming removed 10 bases from V and 0 bases from J, with 10 bases in between. The record originates from a study of blood T cell repertoires in COVID-19. Across 20 to 25 US areas, participants ranged in age from about 18 to 100 years. Study processing details: Amplifying reference gene primers gave estimates of nucleated cell counts. The data were produced by immunoSEQ multiplex PCR, yet TCRdb's version contains in-frame clones alone and is incomplete. Clonal size and the V and J genes are those of that table, whereas D and trimming came from the DNA. Of some 460,000 clones listed, about 85% are singletons.

The chain carries TRBV18 and TRBJ1-3, with unresolved D. Specimen: PBMCs or T cells enriched from blood (not recorded which). The TCR comes from a woman aged 18-29 years with acute COVID-19. CDR3 sequence (DNA): TGTGCCACCAGAACAGACTCTGGAAACACCATATATTTT. Amino acids: CATRTDSGNTIYF.